Here is one T cell receptor beta chain with its context. The record originates from a study of T cells after somatic rescue of genetic block. V was shortened by 3 bases and J by 0 bases, with 9 bases between the two germline ends. In germline, CDR1 is MNHEY, CDR2 SMNVEV (reference sequence). The CDR3 length is 14 residues. Generated by immunoSEQ multiplex PCR, the TCRdb table keeps only in-frame clones and is missing some. Of more than 7,500 clones listed, 74% are singletons. The TCR originated in a boy aged 5-17 years. The rearrangement links TRBV27 to TRBJ2-7, with D maybe TRBD1 (5 bases). The sample comprised peripheral blood mononuclear cells (PBMCs). CDR3 sequence reads: CASSFGHYSYEQYF. CDR3 nucleotide sequence: TGTGCCAGCAGTTTTGGACACTACTCCTACGAGCAGTACTTC.